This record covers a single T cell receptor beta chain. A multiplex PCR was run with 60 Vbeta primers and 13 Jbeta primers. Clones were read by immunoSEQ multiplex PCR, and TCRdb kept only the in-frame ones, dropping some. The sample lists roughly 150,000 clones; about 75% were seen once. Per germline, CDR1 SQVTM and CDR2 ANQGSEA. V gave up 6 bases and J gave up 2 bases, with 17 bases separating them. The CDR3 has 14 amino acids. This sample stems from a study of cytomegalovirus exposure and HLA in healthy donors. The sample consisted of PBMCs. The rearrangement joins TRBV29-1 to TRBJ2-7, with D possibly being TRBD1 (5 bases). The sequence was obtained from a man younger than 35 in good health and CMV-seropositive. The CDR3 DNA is TGCAGCGTGGGGTCTCCAGGGTTCGCCTACGAGCAGTACTTC. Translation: CSVGSPGFAYEQYF.